This TCR beta chain stems from a study of control samples from healthy donors and cancer patients. The CDR3 spans 14 residues. Trimming stripped 6 bases from V and 6 bases from J, with 12 bases between. CDR1 MDHEN and CDR2 SYDVKM come from the germline V gene. Some clones are missing from TCRdb's copy, which holds only in-frame ones; the method was immunoSEQ multiplex PCR. The sample has 100,000 or so clones, more than 85% seen once. The source of this sequence is a woman in her 30s in good health. The source material was blood. This chain connects TRBV28 to TRBJ1-6, with D uncertain. CDR3 protein: CASRLQTSNSPLHF. In nucleotides, the CDR3 is TGTGCCAGCAGGTTACAAACTTCTAATTCACCCCTCCACTTT.